Included here is one T cell receptor beta chain sequence, with context. Its antigen is still unknown. Individual cDNA molecules received unique molecular identifiers during library preparation. TCRdb independently ran MiXCR on the 5' RACE reads; one entry per CDR3 protein. Of 30,000 to 35,000 distinct CDR3 sequences detected, about 7% appear once; the ten largest clones hold 13%. The data were taken from a study of early T cells in non-severe SARS-CoV-2 infection. On the study more broadly: Unsorted whole blood bulk RNA was sequenced, with unpaired chains. Regarding the study as a whole: Anti-spike CD8 responses were favored in VDJdb matching, and private and CD4 specificities were missed.

The sequencing here drew on whole blood, taken at baseline. This TCR was sampled from an adult who was a healthcare worker with PCR-confirmed SARS-CoV-2 infection or an uninfected control (not recorded which).

The CDR3 region is CASSLEASRSEAFF. Here the CDR3 DNA reads TGTGCCAGCAGCTTAGAGGCATCCAGATCTGAAGCTTTCTTT. This chain links TRBV11-1 with TRBJ1-1, with unresolved D. V was shortened by 1 base and J by 6 bases, with 12 bases between the two germline ends. The CDR3 has 14 amino acids. Germline V CDR1 and CDR2: SGHAT, FQDESV (reference sequence).